The 23 T cell receptor beta chains below come from one sample, sequenced in a study of tumor-infiltrating lymphocytes in primary liver carcinoma. Constant-region priming of about 0.5 ug total RNA yielded TCR beta cDNA. Construction of TCR beta libraries relied on three successive nested multiplex PCR rounds employing slightly modified ARM-PCR. Primers for the first two PCR rounds were TRBV1-TRBV30 forward primers and a C-beta reverse primer (about 11 cycles per round). TCRdb re-analysed the multiplex PCR reads in MiXCR, keeping a single row per CDR3 protein. Of 45,000 to 55,000 distinct CDR3 sequences detected, 70% to 80% appear once; the ten largest clones hold around 23%. Joint extraction of RNA and DNA used roughly 18-34 mg of bulk tissue that was unsorted. Sequencing used liver tumor tissue from sampling region 2. Subset noted: tumor region T2, inferior pole. Every receptor here comes from a man aged 35 to 55 with primary liver carcinoma and hepatitis B virus infection.

Notes on this clonotype: One junction end does not reproduce the germline sequence, and a read error may be involved. V and J are TRBV12-3 or TRBV12-4 and TRBJ1-4; D is perhaps TRBD1 (5 bases). The length of the CDR3 is 15 residues. CDR3 coding DNA: TGTGTCAGCGGTTTGGATACAGGAACTAATGAAAAACTGTTTTTT. Its translation is CVSGLDTGTNEKLFF.

Points on this clonotype: The junction shows a germline mismatch at one end, possibly a read error. CDR3: CASSPVRGSCNEQFF. The CDR3 DNA reads TGTGCCAGCAGCCCCGTACGAGGGTCCTGCAATGAGCAGTTCTTC. This sequence joins TRBV7-9 and TRBJ2-1, with D perhaps TRBD2 (5 bases). The CDR3 is 15 residues long. Germline V lookup: CDR1 SEHNR, CDR2 FQNEAQ (reference sequence).

The chain combines TRBV29-1 with TRBJ2-6; maybe TRBD1 (5 bases). The V end was cut by 8 bases, the J end by 4 bases, with 27 bases between. This CDR3 spans 18 amino acids. Germline CDR1 SQVTM, CDR2 ANQGSEA. The CDR3 DNA sequence: TGCAGCACTGAAGTGGTGGGGCAGGTACTCGTGGGGGCCAACGTCCTGACTTTC. Protein: CSTEVVGQVLVGANVLTF.

This clonotype is large. CDR3 coding DNA: TGCAGCGTTTCGGGAGGGCCGGTGGGAGATACGCAGTATTTT. Its protein product is CSVSGGPVGDTQYF. The chain joins TRBV29-1 to TRBJ2-3, with 8 bases matching TRBD2. CDR3 length equals 14 residues. Unmatched junction bases numbered 9, after V lost 5 bases and J lost 5 bases. Germline V gene sequence: CDR1 SQVTM, CDR2 ANQGSEA.

On this clonotype: Given the absence of the conserved phenylalanine or tryptophan at the CDR3 end, a read error is likely. V usage is TRBV11-2 and J usage is TRBJ1-2; D gene uncertain. This CDR3 spans 13 amino acids. Trimming stripped 0 bases from V and 7 bases from J, with 9 bases between. Germline assignment: CDR1 SGHAT and CDR2 FQNNGV. The CDR3 reads CASSLEGICGYTS. In DNA, the CDR3 is TGTGCCAGCAGCTTAGAGGGGATCTGTGGCTACACCTCC.

Concerning this clonotype itself: The final CDR3 position lacks the conserved phenylalanine or tryptophan, pointing to a likely read error. This rearrangement joins TRBV6-1 to TRBJ2-7; D not resolved. The germline V and J ends were trimmed by 6 bases and 3 bases, with 9 bases remaining between them. Per the germline V gene, CDR1 is MNHNS and CDR2 is SASEGT. The CDR3 is 12 amino acids. CDR3: CASRETIYEQYL. CDR3 nucleotides: TGTGCCAGCAGGGAGACCATCTACGAGCAGTACTTA.

As for this clonotype: Likely a read error: the CDR3 ends without its conserved phenylalanine or tryptophan. The chain uses TRBV6-1 and TRBJ2-5; D may be TRBD2 (6 bases). The germline V and J ends were trimmed by 6 bases and 1 base, with 21 bases remaining between them. Germline CDR1 is MNHNS and CDR2 is SASEGT. The CDR3 extends over 17 amino acids. CDR3 sequence reads: CASSANTGVNRQETQYL. The CDR3 DNA reads as TGTGCCAGCAGCGCTAACACGGGGGTAAACCGCCAAGAGACCCAGTACCTC.

For this clonotype: It may be a read error: a sequence one base away is much more abundant. The J gene is TRBJ1-5, the V gene TRBV30; D may be TRBD1 (6 bases). CDR1 and CDR2 from the germline V gene are GTSNPN and SVGIG (reference sequence). V lost 0 bases, J lost 4 bases, and 10 bases lay in between. CDR3 length equals 14 residues. The CDR3 spells CAWSVRDNNQPQHF. CDR3 nucleotides: TGTGCCTGGAGTGTACGGGACAATAATCAGCCCCAGCATTTT.

The rearrangement links TRBV11-2 to TRBJ2-3; D is unresolved. In germline, CDR1 is SGHAT, CDR2 FQNNGV. The CDR3 is 13 amino acids. The CDR3 DNA follows: TGTGCTAGTTGCTTAGGAAGGAGTGATACGCAGTATTTT. Translation gives CASCLGRSDTQYF.

In this sample, this clonotype turned up a few times. One junction end does not reproduce the germline sequence, and a read error may be involved. The chain is built from TRBV6-5 and TRBJ2-7, with 9 nucleotides matching TRBD2. CDR1 and CDR2 (germline): MNHEY, SVGAGI. The CDR3 has 14 amino acids. CDR3 sequence: CASRSEGLAYEQYF. CDR3 DNA sequence: TGTGCCTCCAGGTCGGAGGGACTAGCCTACGAACAGTATTTC.

This clonotype has more than one count but fewer than ten. At one end the junction does not follow the germline gene, possibly because of a read error. The chain is built from TRBV4-1 and TRBJ1-2, with a tentative D call TRBD1 (5 bases). Germline-derived CDR1 and CDR2 are MGHRA and YSYEKL. The CDR3 length is 13 residues. CDR3: CVSSKTANYGYTF. DNA for the CDR3: TGCGTCAGCAGCAAGACAGCTAATTATGGCTACACCTTC.

This clonotype occurred once. Given the absence of the conserved phenylalanine or tryptophan at the CDR3 end, a read error is likely. This chain uses TRBV4-1 with TRBJ1-1, with D hard to call. The germline CDR1 and CDR2 sequences are MGHRA and YSYEKL. V was shortened by 4 bases and J by 7 bases, with 10 bases between the two germline ends. The CDR3 extends over 12 amino acids. CDR3 region: CASSPPGSEAFY. CDR3 bases: TGCGCCAGCAGCCCTCCCGGGAGTGAAGCTTTCTAT.

The J gene is TRBJ2-5, the V gene TRBV2; TRBD1 might be the D (5 bases). There are 13 residues in the CDR3. Per germline, CDR1 SNHLY and CDR2 FYNNEI. The chain's CDR3 is CANSGTGQETQYF. The CDR3 DNA reads TGTGCAAACAGTGGAACAGGACAAGAGACCCAGTACTTC.

Comments on this clonotype: The conserved phenylalanine or tryptophan is not found at the CDR3 terminus, so this likely reflects a read error. The rearrangement links TRBV11-2 to TRBJ2-5; 15 bases agree with TRBD2. CDR3 size: 18 residues. Losses at the gene ends were 1 base for V and 11 bases for J; bases not matched to a gene: 14. Germline CDR1 and CDR2: SGHAT and FQNNGV. In DNA form, the CDR3 reads TGTGCCAGCAGCTTAGGACCGCCGGGACTAGCGGGAGGTGAGATACAGTACCTC. This gives the protein CASSLGPPGLAGGEIQYL.

Comment on this clonotype: One base away lies a much larger clone, so this may be a sequencing read error. V gene TRBV30 combines with J gene TRBJ2-7, with D perhaps being TRBD1 or TRBD2 (5 bases each). The CDR3 has 12 amino acids. The germline V gene has CDR1 GTSNPN and CDR2 SVGIG (reference sequence). Trimming took 2 bases from V and 6 from J, leaving 11 bases between them. This CDR3 is CAWSHGAGEQYF. CDR3 nucleotide sequence: TGTGCCTGGAGTCATGGGGCGGGCGAGCAGTACTTC.

In the case of this clonotype: A read error may account for a junction end that differs from germline. The rearrangement links TRBV10-3 to TRBJ2-5, with D maybe TRBD1 (5 bases). The CDR3 totals 12 residues. CDR1 is ENHRY, CDR2 SYGVKD, per germline. CDR3 protein: CAVSPDKQTQYF. CDR3 coding DNA: TGTGCCGTCAGTCCGGACAAACAGACCCAGTACTTC.

With regard to this clonotype: A read error is likely, as this CDR3 ends without the conserved phenylalanine or tryptophan. The rearrangement uses TRBV29-1 and TRBJ2-5; D is ambiguous. This CDR3 region has 14 residues. Per germline, CDR1 SQVTM and CDR2 ANQGSEA. Trimming left V 3 bases short and J 0 bases short, with 11 bases between. CDR3 coding DNA: TGCAGCGTTGAGCCCACCAGCCACCAAGAGACCCAGTACTCC. Protein sequence: CSVEPTSHQETQYS.

The chain has TRBV7-8 and TRBJ2-3; D is unresolved. Trimming cost V 1 base and J 1 base, with 6 bases left between them. The CDR3 covers 14 residues. CDR1 and CDR2 (germline): SGHVS, FQNEAQ. CDR3 sequence (DNA): TGTGCCAGCAGCTTAGGAGTCGGCACAGATACGCAGTATTTT. It yields the protein CASSLGVGTDTQYF.

In the case of this clonotype: A read error may account for a junction end that differs from germline. This chain links TRBV9 with TRBJ2-1, with TRBD2 identical over 12 bases. The CDR3 extends over 15 amino acids. CDR1 is SGDLS and CDR2 is YYNGEE in the germline V gene. The CDR3 DNA sequence: TGTGCCATCAGCTCCCGGATGGGGACTAGCGGGGAGCAGTTCTTC. Translation: CAISSRMGTSGEQFF.

Details on this clonotype: The junction differs from germline at one of its ends, possibly a read error. The V and J genes are TRBV5-5 and TRBJ2-2; D is perhaps TRBD2 (5 bases). Looked up from germline, CDR1 is SGHKS and CDR2 is YYEKEE (reference sequence). The CDR3 has 13 amino acids. CDR3 amino acids: CASGSRGIGEMFF. CDR3 bases: TGTGCCAGCGGCTCCCGGGGTATCGGGGAGATGTTTTTT.

This sequence joins TRBV7-6 and TRBJ2-2, with 11 bases identical to TRBD2. The CDR3 length is 15 residues. V shed 3 bases, J shed 4 bases, and the junction held 1 base outside the gene matches. Germline V gene sequence: CDR1 SGHVS, CDR2 FNYEAQ. The CDR3 DNA reads TGTGCCAGCAGCTTCCTAGCGGGGGGCACCGGGGAGCTGTTTTTT. Protein product: CASSFLAGGTGELFF.

Of note for this clonotype: Because it lacks the conserved phenylalanine or tryptophan at the end, this CDR3 is likely a read error. This sequence joins TRBV29-1 and TRBJ2-7, with TRBD2 as a possible D gene (5 bases). The CDR3 runs to 12 residues. Germline V gives CDR1 SQVTM, CDR2 ANQGSEA. The CDR3 is CSIEDLGREQYL. In nucleotides, the CDR3 is TGCAGCATTGAAGATCTAGGGAGAGAGCAGTACCTC.

As regards this clonotype: This may come from a read error, since a much larger clone is one base off. The gene calls are TRBV24-1 and TRBJ2-2; D is ambiguous. From germline, CDR1 is KGHDR and CDR2 SFDVKD. V was trimmed by 3 bases and J by 4 bases, leaving 14 bases between them. The CDR3 has 16 residues. The CDR3 bases are TGTGCCACCAGTGATAACCAGAGACGGATCACCGGGGAGCTGTTTTTT. Amino acid sequence: CATSDNQRRITGELFF.